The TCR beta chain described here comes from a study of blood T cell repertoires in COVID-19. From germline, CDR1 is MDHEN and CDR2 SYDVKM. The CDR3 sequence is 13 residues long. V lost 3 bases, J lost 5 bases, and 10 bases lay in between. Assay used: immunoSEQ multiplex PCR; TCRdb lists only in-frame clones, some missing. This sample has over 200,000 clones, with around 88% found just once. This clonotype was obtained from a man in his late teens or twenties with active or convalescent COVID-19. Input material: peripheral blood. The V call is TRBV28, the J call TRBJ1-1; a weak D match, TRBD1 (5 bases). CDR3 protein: CASSLAGRTEAFF. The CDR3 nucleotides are TGTGCCAGCAGTTTGGCAGGGAGGACTGAAGCTTTCTTT.